These 23 T cell receptor beta chains came from one sample sequenced in a study of CD4 T cells in relation to SARS-CoV-2 and coronaviruses. The unexposed donors gave CD4+ T cells in about 2011-2018, prior to COVID-19. Isolation of CD4+ T cells took place after about 9 days in culture. Their cognate antigens are unknown. The method was immunoSEQ multiplex PCR; TCRdb's version includes in-frame clones alone and lacks a portion of them. In the table there are some 28,000 clones, about 79% of which are singletons. The sequencing sample was made of CD4+ T cells from PBMCs, cultured in vitro. These receptors were collected from a human donor in good health.

V is TRBV9 and J is TRBJ1-2, with 7 bases fitting TRBD1. Germline lookup yields CDR1 SGDLS and CDR2 YYNGEE. With V trimmed by 4 bases and J by 1 base, 4 bases remained unmatched. This CDR3 is 14 amino acids long. The CDR3 sequence: CASSSRQGNYGYTF. In nucleotides, the CDR3 is TGTGCCAGCAGCTCAAGACAGGGTAACTATGGCTACACCTTC.

V usage is TRBV3-1 (or the pseudogene TRBV3-2) and J usage is TRBJ2-1; 7 bases map to TRBD1. The V gene's germline CDR1 is LGHDT and CDR2 YNNKEL (reference sequence). V shed 4 bases and J 2 bases; nucleotides not matched to a gene: 2. CDR3 size: 14 residues. CDR3 in DNA: TGTGCCAGCAGCCGGACAGGTACCTACAATGAGCAGTTCTTC. Translation gives CASSRTGTYNEQFF.

A single count supports this clone. The chain is built from TRBV2 and TRBJ2-1; D is ambiguous. The V gene's germline CDR1 is SNHLY and CDR2 FYNNEI. Trimming pared 7 bases from V and 0 bases from J, leaving 10 bases between. CDR3 length equals 14 residues. CDR3 region: CASTPTSSYNEQFF. For the CDR3, the DNA is TGTGCCAGCACCCCTACAAGCTCCTACAATGAGCAGTTCTTC.

This clone was picked up a small number of times. Here the CDR3 reads CASSDTGTGGGSPLHF. The CDR3 DNA reads TGTGCCAGCAGCGACACTGGGACAGGGGGAGGGTCACCCCTCCACTTT. The V and J genes are TRBV7-9 and TRBJ1-6; TRBD1 aligns across 11 bases. Germline-derived CDR1 and CDR2 are SEHNR and FQNEAQ (reference sequence). The trim removed 5 bases at V and 10 bases at J, leaving 10 bases unmatched. The CDR3 is 16 amino acids.

This sequence joins TRBV29-1 and TRBJ1-5, with 10 bases fitting TRBD1. There are 17 residues in the CDR3. The germline V gene has CDR1 SQVTM and CDR2 ANQGSEA. V dropped 3 bases and J dropped 3; count of bases not matched to a gene: 11. The CDR3 bases are TGCAGCGTTGATGGGGCCGAGACAGGGGGCTCCAATCAGCCCCAGCATTTT. Translation: CSVDGAETGGSNQPQHF.

This sequence joins TRBV7-8 and TRBJ1-3, with TRBD1 as a possible D gene (6 bases). CDR1 and CDR2 (germline): SGHVS, FQNEAQ. This CDR3 is built from 16 residues. Trimming shortened V by 1 base and J by 0 bases, and 10 bases separated the two germline ends. In DNA, the CDR3 is TGTGCCAGCAGCTTAGTTAGGGGGTTCTCTGGAAACACCATATATTTT. Translated, it gives CASSLVRGFSGNTIYF.

This chain joins TRBV21-1 and TRBJ2-3; the table's D call, TRBD1, has no DNA check behind it. TRBV21-1 has pseudogene status. The CDR3 length is 15 residues. The CDR3 sequence: CASRPSVGGTDTQYF. CDR3 bases: TGTGCCAGCCGCCCCTCGGTAGGGGGCACAGATACGCAGTATTTT.

This clone appeared once. The chain links TRBV28 to TRBJ1-4, with 9 nucleotides matching TRBD1. CDR1 is MDHEN and CDR2 is SYDVKM in the germline V gene. The CDR3 consists of 17 residues. Trimming took 8 bases from V and 5 from J; bases not matched to a gene: 15. CDR3 bases: TGTGCCAGCCTAACAGGGGGCGAGGGGAATGGGAATGAAAAACTGTTTTTT. This encodes CASLTGGEGNGNEKLFF.

This chain connects TRBV27 to TRBJ1-2, with 9 bases that match TRBD1. Germline V gene sequence: CDR1 MNHEY, CDR2 SMNVEV (reference sequence). This CDR3 spans 13 amino acids. V was clipped by 5 bases and J by 4 bases; unmatched bases: 2. CDR3 in amino acids: CASSPTGGYGYTF. The CDR3 DNA sequence: TGTGCCAGCAGTCCGACAGGGGGCTATGGCTACACCTTC.

The chain is built from TRBV27 and TRBJ1-2; a weak D match, TRBD1 (5 bases). Germline CDR1 MNHEY, CDR2 SMNVEV (reference sequence). CDR3 length: 14 residues. The V end was cut by 6 bases, the J end by 8 bases, with 19 bases between. CDR3 DNA sequence: TGTGCCAGCAGCTTGGAACCGGGACGGCGGGGCTACACCTTC. This translates into CASSLEPGRRGYTF.

The chain couples TRBV5-1 to TRBJ2-7, with D uncertain. The germline V and J ends were trimmed by 4 bases and 3 bases, with 14 bases remaining between them. CDR3 length: 14 residues. Germline V gene lookup returns CDR1 SGHRS and CDR2 YFSETQ. The CDR3 region has the DNA TGCGCCAGCAGCCCGGCGCAGGAATTCTACGAGCAGTACTTC. Its translation: CASSPAQEFYEQYF.

The chain carries TRBV3-1 (or the pseudogene TRBV3-2) and TRBJ1-2; 9 nucleotides match TRBD1. Germline lookup yields CDR1 LGHDT and CDR2 YNNKEL (reference sequence). With V trimmed by 4 bases and J by 7 bases, 4 bases remained unmatched. The CDR3 extends over 13 amino acids. CDR3 DNA sequence: TGTGCCAGCAGCCCACAGGGGGCGCTTGGCTACACCTTC. Protein: CASSPQGALGYTF.

This chain uses TRBV19 with TRBJ2-7; 8 positions agree with TRBD1. From germline, CDR1 is LNHDA and CDR2 SQIVND (reference sequence). CDR3 length equals 14 residues. The V segment lost 9 bases and the J segment 0 bases; nucleotides outside the gene matches: 7. The CDR3 DNA reads TGTGCCAGCGCGACAGGGGACAGCTCCTACGAGCAGTACTTC. Encoded protein: CASATGDSSYEQYF.

The chain has TRBV11-2 and TRBJ2-1; D is perhaps TRBD1 (6 bases). The germline CDR1 and CDR2 sequences are SGHAT and FQNNGV. The ends were cut back, 5 bases at V and 7 bases at J, with 9 bases in the middle. The CDR3 is 12 amino acids. The CDR3 is CASSLQGNEQFF. In nucleotides, the CDR3 is TGTGCCAGCAGCCTCCAGGGGAATGAGCAGTTCTTC.

The chain has TRBV3-1 (or the pseudogene TRBV3-2) and TRBJ2-7; D remains unclear. V was cut by 1 base and J by 1 base, with 2 bases left in between. Germline-derived CDR1 and CDR2 are LGHDT and YNNKEL (reference sequence). The CDR3 is 12 residues long. CDR3 sequence reads: CASSQVSYEQYF. DNA for the CDR3: TGTGCCAGCAGCCAAGTTTCCTACGAGCAGTACTTC.

The genes are TRBV5-6 and TRBJ2-5; tentative D call: TRBD1 (6 bases). The CDR3 extends over 16 amino acids. CDR1 is SGHDT, CDR2 YYEEEE, per germline. Trimming pared 1 base from V and 1 base from J, leaving 14 bases between. The CDR3 nucleotides read TGTGCCAGCAGCTTGTTGCAGGACAGATCCCAAGAGACCCAGTACTTC. Encoded protein: CASSLLQDRSQETQYF.

CDR3 bases: TGTGCCAGCAGCCGACCCACGGACAGGGTCTACGAGCAGTACTTC. It codes for CASSRPTDRVYEQYF. The V call is TRBV3-1 (or the pseudogene TRBV3-2), the J call TRBJ2-7, with TRBD1 matching over 8 bases. The CDR3 contains 15 residues. Germline assignment: CDR1 LGHDT and CDR2 YNNKEL (reference sequence). The trim removed 4 bases at V and 3 bases at J, leaving 8 bases unmatched.

The chain has TRBV27 and TRBJ1-6, with D possibly matching TRBD1 (6 bases). The CDR3 is 15 residues long. Deletions cut 1 base from V and 7 bases from J, with 11 bases between. Germline CDR1 reads MNHEY; CDR2 reads SMNVEV (reference sequence). The CDR3: CASSLLGGSNSPLHF. The CDR3 region has the DNA TGTGCCAGCAGTTTATTGGGGGGCTCAAATTCACCCCTCCACTTT.

V usage is TRBV7-2 and J usage is TRBJ1-6, with TRBD1 as a possible D gene (6 bases). Trimming took 1 base from V and 3 from J, leaving 13 bases between them. The germline CDR1 and CDR2 sequences are SGHTA and FQGNSA. This CDR3 contains 17 residues. The CDR3 sequence is CASSLELVQGYNSPLHF. CDR3 sequence (DNA): TGTGCCAGCAGCTTAGAATTAGTACAGGGCTATAATTCACCCCTCCACTTT.

This clone was detected a few times. This chain joins TRBV19 and TRBJ2-7; D may correspond to TRBD1 or TRBD2 (6 bases each). The germline gives CDR1 LNHDA, CDR2 SQIVND (reference sequence). The ends were cut back, 6 bases at V and 3 bases at J, with 18 bases in the middle. This CDR3 region has 15 residues. The CDR3 bases are TGTGCCAGTAGCCCGAGGGGGGACGGATACTACGAGCAGTACTTC. Protein product: CASSPRGDGYYEQYF.

The V and J genes are TRBV6-5 and TRBJ2-7; TRBD2 might be the D (6 bases). Per germline, CDR1 MNHEY and CDR2 SVGAGI. Trimming cost V 6 bases and J 9 bases, with 18 bases left between them. This CDR3 is built from 13 residues. The CDR3 spells CASSPPEGLRQYF. CDR3 in DNA: TGTGCCAGCAGCCCCCCCGAGGGACTTAGGCAGTACTTC.

The chain links TRBV6-5 to TRBJ2-1; 9 nucleotides match TRBD1. The CDR3 extends over 14 amino acids. The V and J ends lost 11 bases and 7 bases, in that order; junction bases with no gene match: 12. Germline V gene data show CDR1 as MNHEY and CDR2 as SVGAGI. The CDR3 nucleotides are TGTGCCGCCCCCGGGACAGGGTCTTGGAATGAGCAGTTCTTC. It codes for CAAPGTGSWNEQFF.

This clone qualifies as medium-sized (0.01 to 0.1%). The rearrangement joins TRBV2 to TRBJ2-2; 10 bases align to TRBD2. Germline CDR1 is SNHLY and CDR2 is FYNNEI. The CDR3 length is 16 residues. After removal of 3 bases from V and 1 base from J, the junction contained 2 bases not matched to a gene. The CDR3 region has the DNA TGTGCCAGCAGTGAGTGGACTAGCGGGAACACCGGGGAGCTGTTTTTT. This gives the protein CASSEWTSGNTGELFF.